This TCR beta chain was recovered during a study of T cells in narcolepsy. The overall study: Donors had narcolepsy type 1 or type 2, or were healthy controls. Study results and limitations: Blood of same and different patients, but not healthy controls, reportedly held recurring autoreactive clonotypes. Comparing one patient's CSF and blood CD4+ clonotypes highlighted HCRT- and TRIB2-specific autoreactive clonotypes.

Data came from immunoSEQ multiplex PCR; TCRdb stores just in-frame clones and leaves some out. This repertoire shows around 34,000 clones, roughly 79% found once; its top ten account for roughly 3.5%. The germline V gene has CDR1 SQVTM and CDR2 ANQGSEA. Trimming stripped 6 bases from V and 2 bases from J, with 20 bases between. The CDR3 spans 15 residues. Concerning this clone itself: Its antigen is currently unknown.

The clonotype was recovered from a human donor in good health. The V call is TRBV29-1, the J call TRBJ2-7, with D perhaps matching TRBD1 (6 bases). Sequenced: memory (CD45RA-) CD4+ T cells from blood. The CDR3 DNA follows: TGCAGCGTCGCAGCCAAATCGACAGGAGCCTACGAGCAGTACTTC. As protein: CSVAAKSTGAYEQYF.